Sequencing of this TCR beta chain was carried out in a study of shared clonotypes between healthy human individuals. The CDR3 totals 16 residues. V lost 6 bases, J lost 8 bases, and 25 bases lay in between. Germline V gives CDR1 MNHNY, CDR2 SVGAGI (reference sequence). The table came from immunoSEQ multiplex PCR; TCRdb's copy has only in-frame clones and leaves some out. The repertoire holds some 1,400,000 clones, with 96% as singletons. The chain links TRBV6-6 to TRBJ1-1; TRBD1 is a possible D gene (6 bases). This receptor was obtained from a man younger than 45 in good health. Sequencing was performed on naive CD4+ T cells sorted from blood. Indicated subset: CD45RA+ positively selected. CDR3 loop: CASSYQTGTGDKEAFF. CDR3 in DNA: TGTGCCAGCAGCTATCAAACAGGGACGGGCGACAAGGAAGCTTTCTTT.